This T cell receptor beta chain was observed in a study of blood T cell repertoires in COVID-19. Study at large: COVID-19 samples, acute and convalescent, were from the United States, Italy and Spain. Sources were T cells, B-cell-depleted T cells, or PBMCs; the material itself was cDNA or gDNA.

Study processing details: Nucleated cell number was recorded as an estimate derived from reference gene primer amplification. The method was immunoSEQ multiplex PCR; TCRdb's version includes in-frame clones alone and lacks a portion of them. V and J calls and clone size are as listed in that table; D and trimming were resolved from the DNA. This table holds some 180,000 clones, over 75% found once. The CDR3 is 21 amino acids. Germline values: CDR1 LGHNA, CDR2 YNFKEQ. V shed 4 bases and J 2 bases; nucleotides not matched to a gene: 18. This sequence originates from a woman of 80 years or more with active or convalescent COVID-19. J is TRBJ2-3 and V is TRBV4-2; 13 nucleotides match TRBD2. Material: peripheral blood. CDR3 protein: CASSRDPGLAGQSTLTDTQYF. CDR3 nucleotides: TGTGCCAGCAGCCGGGATCCGGGACTAGCGGGGCAAAGCACCCTCACAGATACGCAGTATTTT.